The 16 T cell receptor beta chains listed next were all sequenced from one sample in a study of control samples from healthy donors and cancer patients. Measured with immunoSEQ multiplex PCR; TCRdb has only the in-frame clones, and not every one. Of around 170,000 clones in the sample, 70% to 90% were seen once. The sample taken for sequencing was blood. Every receptor here comes from a woman in her twenties or thirties in good health.

The CDR3 here is CASSPGTGERNTEAFF. Written as DNA, the CDR3 is TGTGCCAGCTCACCTGGGACAGGGGAGAGGAACACTGAAGCTTTCTTT. V and J are TRBV18 and TRBJ1-1; 10 bases are a match to TRBD1. V shed 3 bases, J shed 1 base, and the junction held 5 bases outside the gene matches. Germline V gene sequence: CDR1 KGHSH, CDR2 LQKENI. The CDR3 spans 16 residues.

The chain recombines TRBV6-5 with TRBJ2-5; TRBD1 might be the D (5 bases). V gave up 2 bases and J gave up 2 bases, with 12 bases separating them. This CDR3 has 15 residues. The germline CDR1 and CDR2 sequences are MNHEY and SVGAGI. The CDR3 protein is CASSYGRGRQETQYF. The CDR3 nucleotides read TGTGCCAGCAGTTACGGAAGGGGAAGACAAGAGACCCAGTACTTC.

This sequence joins TRBV24-1 and TRBJ2-7, with D possibly matching TRBD2 (5 bases). CDR1 is KGHDR, CDR2 SFDVKD, per germline. V was shortened by 5 bases and J by 6 bases, with 7 bases between the two germline ends. There are 11 residues in the CDR3. CDR3 bases: TGTGCCACCAGTGGGGGAGTCGAGCAGTACTTC. This encodes CATSGGVEQYF.

The chain employs TRBV3-1 (or the pseudogene TRBV3-2) and TRBJ1-2; D ambiguous. Trimming shortened V by 1 base and J by 7 bases, and 13 bases separated the two germline ends. From germline, CDR1 is LGHDT and CDR2 YNNKEL (reference sequence). The CDR3 runs to 14 residues. The DNA of the CDR3 is TGTGCCAGCAGCCAAGGGGGTGGTGGATTTGGCTACACCTTC. Its translation is CASSQGGGGFGYTF.

The count of this clone is one. The rearrangement uses TRBV5-6 and TRBJ2-1; maybe TRBD1 (6 bases). The CDR3 runs to 14 residues. Germline CDR1 reads SGHDT; CDR2 reads YYEEEE. V was trimmed by 1 base and J by 7 bases, leaving 12 bases between them. The CDR3 reads CASSLTGWENEQFF. CDR3 coding DNA: TGTGCCAGCAGCTTGACAGGGTGGGAGAATGAGCAGTTCTTC.

The chain couples TRBV10-1 to TRBJ2-5, with TRBD2 identical over 8 bases. The trim removed 2 bases at V and 2 bases at J, leaving 7 bases unmatched. Per the germline V gene, CDR1 is WNHNN and CDR2 is SYGVQD (reference sequence). The CDR3 is 16 residues long. The CDR3 region has the DNA TGCGCCAGCAGTGAGGGGGTAGTAGCGGGACAAGAGACCCAGTACTTC. Translation: CASSEGVVAGQETQYF.

V gene TRBV29-1 combines with J gene TRBJ1-3; D is ambiguous. In germline, CDR1 is SQVTM, CDR2 ANQGSEA. The CDR3 extends over 14 amino acids. V dropped 6 bases and J dropped 0 bases, with 12 bases sitting between them. The CDR3 DNA sequence: TGCAGCGTACTAAAATCAAGCTCTGGAAACACCATATATTTT. This encodes CSVLKSSSGNTIYF. Full variable domain (remainder filled in from reference TRBV29-1 and TRBJ1-3): SAVISQKPSRDICQRGTSLTIQCQVDSQVTMMFWYRQQPGQSLTLIATANQGSEATYESGFVIDKFPISRPNLTFSTLTVSNMSPEDSSIYLCSVLKSSSGNTIYFGEGSWLTVV.

This chain joins TRBV6-1 and TRBJ2-7; a weak D match, TRBD1 (5 bases). The germline V gene has CDR1 MNHNS and CDR2 SASEGT. The CDR3 extends over 12 amino acids. V was clipped by 2 bases and J by 7 bases, with 9 bases between them. CDR3 residues: CASSEQGWEQYV. CDR3 nucleotide sequence: TGTGCCAGCAGTGAACAGGGTTGGGAGCAGTACGTC.

This chain links TRBV5-4 with TRBJ1-2, with D perhaps matching TRBD1 (6 bases). There are 13 residues in the CDR3. Germline CDR1 SGHNT, CDR2 YYREEE (reference sequence). The V gene lost 1 base and the J gene lost 2 bases, with 6 bases spanning the gap. In DNA, the CDR3 is TGTGCCAGCAGCTTGAGGGGGAACTATGGCTACACCTTC. It yields the protein CASSLRGNYGYTF.

The CDR3 spells CASSSPGRNSQGVNQPQHF. In DNA form, the CDR3 reads TGTGCCAGCTCATCCCCAGGAAGAAATAGCCAAGGGGTAAATCAGCCCCAGCATTTT. The V call is TRBV18, the J call TRBJ1-5; possibly TRBD1 for D (5 bases). Germline V gene lookup returns CDR1 KGHSH and CDR2 LQKENI. This CDR3 is built from 19 residues. V lost 5 bases, J lost 4 bases, and 27 bases lay in between.

The chain has TRBV28 and TRBJ2-3; the D call may be TRBD1 or TRBD2 (5 bases each). Germline V gene sequence: CDR1 MDHEN, CDR2 SYDVKM. V was shortened by 6 bases and J by 0 bases, with 13 bases between the two germline ends. The CDR3 runs 15 residues. This CDR3 reads CASRGVQSSTDTQYF. As DNA, the CDR3 is TGTGCCAGCAGGGGGGTCCAGTCTAGCACAGATACGCAGTATTTT.

This clone was picked up a small number of times. The chain links TRBV4-1 to TRBJ1-1; D ambiguous. The CDR3 has 13 amino acids. The V gene's germline CDR1 is MGHRA and CDR2 YSYEKL. V was pared by 4 bases and J by 4 bases, with 10 bases between. This chain's CDR3 is CASSLEGGTEAFF. The DNA for the CDR3 is TGCGCCAGCAGCCTGGAGGGAGGCACTGAAGCTTTCTTT.

The CDR3 DNA is TGTGCCAGTAGTATTAGCGTGGTCAATGAGCAGTTCTTC. Translation: CASSISVVNEQFF. The chain uses TRBV19 and TRBJ2-1, with D perhaps TRBD2 (5 bases). The germline V gene has CDR1 LNHDA and CDR2 SQIVND (reference sequence). The CDR3 totals 13 residues. Trimming took 3 bases from V and 6 from J, leaving 9 bases between them.

The rearrangement uses TRBV30 and TRBJ1-4; D call uncertain. The CDR3 covers 12 residues. Trimming stripped 2 bases from V and 5 bases from J, with 6 bases between. The germline gives CDR1 GTSNPN, CDR2 SVGIG (reference sequence). CDR3 DNA: TGTGCCTGGAGTACAAGGAATGAAAAACTGTTTTTT. Its translation: CAWSTRNEKLFF.

The rearrangement uses TRBV28 and TRBJ2-7, with unresolved D. Germline values: CDR1 MDHEN, CDR2 SYDVKM. The CDR3 runs to 12 residues. V was cut by 3 bases and J by 3 bases, with 6 bases left in between. The CDR3 region has the DNA TGTGCCAGCAGTTTTGGGGTCTACGAGCAGTACTTC. Amino acid sequence: CASSFGVYEQYF.

The chain is built from TRBV19 and TRBJ2-1; 15 nucleotides line up with TRBD2. V dropped 7 bases and J dropped 9; count of bases not matched to a gene: 10. CDR3 size: 16 residues. Germline CDR1 reads LNHDA; CDR2 reads SQIVND (reference sequence). The DNA for the CDR3 is TGTGCCAGTAACGATCCGGGACTAGCGGGAGGAGGTGAGCAGTTCTTC. It codes for CASNDPGLAGGGEQFF.